Below, 8 T cell receptor beta chains from the same sample are listed, as sequenced in a study of a mutant IDH1 vaccine in newly diagnosed glioma. Sample time point: week 11, during vaccination. It was 300 ug of mutant IDH1 20-mer peptide that made up each vaccine dose, given with topical imiquimod. The assay was immunoSEQ multiplex PCR, and TCRdb's table has in-frame clones only and misses some. The sample has about 39,000 clones, over 70% seen once. Their cognate antigens are unknown. Sequencing used peripheral blood mononuclear cells (PBMCs), obtained from a glioma patient whose treatment included an IDH1 peptide vaccine. The receptors shown here come from a woman in her 30s with glioma. Some clones in this sample may be carry-over from other donors' samples.

V gene TRBV7-6 combines with J gene TRBJ2-7; 8 nucleotides align to TRBD2. V dropped 10 bases and J dropped 2; count of bases not matched to a gene: 13. This CDR3 region has 15 residues. CDR1 is SGHVS and CDR2 is FNYEAQ in the germline V gene. The CDR3: CATGVGGEGPYEQYF. The CDR3 bases are TGTGCCACCGGCGTCGGGGGGGAGGGCCCCTACGAGCAGTACTTC. Variable domain in full (rest from reference TRBV7-6 and TRBJ2-7): GAGVSQSPRYKVTKRGQDVALRCDPISGHVSLYWYRQALGQGPEFLTYFNYEAQQDKSGLPNDRFSAERPEGSISTLTIQRTEQRDSAMYRCATGVGGEGPYEQYFGPGTRLTVT.

Here the CDR3 reads CASSQGVLPGEQYF. The CDR3 nucleotides read TGTGCCAGCAGCCAAGGAGTGTTACCGGGGGAGCAGTACTTC. This chain joins TRBV14 and TRBJ2-7; D is possibly TRBD2 (5 bases). The germline gives CDR1 SGHDN, CDR2 FVKESK. The ends were cut back, 1 base at V and 7 bases at J, with 14 bases in the middle. This CDR3 comprises 14 residues. The whole variable domain, filled in from reference TRBV14 and TRBJ2-7, reads EAGVTQFPSHSVIEKGQTVTLRCDPISGHDNLYWYRRVMGKEIKFLLHFVKESKQDESGMPNNRFLAERTGGTYSTLKVQPAELEDSGVYFCASSQGVLPGEQYFGPGTRLTVT.

CDR3 bases: TGTGCCAGCAGCCCAGTGGGGGGCTTTAGGGAGCAGTACTTC. Residues: CASSPVGGFREQYF. This rearrangement joins TRBV7-9 to TRBJ2-7; D could derive from TRBD1 or TRBD2 (6 bases each). The CDR3 consists of 14 residues. CDR1 is SEHNR, CDR2 FQNEAQ, per germline (reference sequence). V lost 5 bases and J 7 bases, leaving 18 bases between the germline ends. The variable domain in full, completed from reference TRBV7-9 and TRBJ2-7, reads DTGVSQNPRHKITKRGQNVTFRCDPISEHNRLYWYRQTLGQGPEFLTYFQNEAQLEKSRLLSDRFSAERPKGSFSTLEIQRTEQGDSAMYLCASSPVGGFREQYFGPGTRLTVT.

V gene TRBV19 combines with J gene TRBJ2-7; TRBD1 agrees at 7 bases. The junction had 8 bases not matched to a gene; V was cut back by 3 bases and J by 12 bases. There are 12 residues in the CDR3. The germline CDR1 and CDR2 sequences are LNHDA and SQIVND (reference sequence). The CDR3 is CASSIQTGFLYF. The CDR3 bases are TGTGCCAGTAGTATCCAGACAGGGTTTCTGTACTTC.

This sequence joins TRBV6-5 and TRBJ1-1; TRBD1 matches at 7 bases. Unmatched junction bases numbered 8, after V lost 5 bases and J lost 11 bases. The CDR3 sequence is 12 residues long. Germline values: CDR1 MNHEY, CDR2 SVGAGI. CDR3 amino acids: CASSNLDRRAFF. The CDR3 bases are TGTGCCAGCAGTAACCTGGACAGGCGGGCTTTCTTT.

This rearrangement joins TRBV20-1 to TRBJ1-2; D remains unclear. V lost 3 bases, J lost 0 bases, and 2 bases lay in between. Germline V CDR1 and CDR2: DFQATT, SNEGSKA (reference sequence). The CDR3 loop spans 11 amino acids. The CDR3 DNA sequence: TGCAGTGCTAGTTCTAACTATGGCTACACCTTC. Encoded protein: CSASSNYGYTF.

This clone was seen just once. As DNA, the CDR3 is TGTGCCAGCAGTGTCTCAGGGGTAGGGGCCAACGTCCTGACTTTC. Residues: CASSVSGVGANVLTF. V gene TRBV6-4 combines with J gene TRBJ2-6, with D possibly being TRBD1 (6 bases). Trimming removed 4 bases from V and 4 bases from J, with 11 bases in between. The CDR3 has 15 residues. The germline gives CDR1 MRHNA, CDR2 SNTAGT.

The CDR3 sequence: CASRRTNQPQHF. CDR3 coding DNA: TGTGCCAGCAGGCGGACTAATCAGCCCCAGCATTTT. The chain couples TRBV2 to TRBJ1-5; the D is unclear. The CDR3 consists of 12 residues. V was clipped by 6 bases and J by 4 bases, with 7 bases between them. Germline V gene sequence: CDR1 SNHLY, CDR2 FYNNEI.